Only a few counts were recorded for the clone carrying this T cell receptor beta chain. The ends were cut back, 0 bases at V and 0 bases at J, with 9 bases in the middle. From germline, CDR1 is KGHSH and CDR2 LQKENI. The CDR3 runs to 15 residues. This record comes from a study of blood T cell repertoires in COVID-19. The authors' processing: Reference gene primer amplification in the assay estimated nucleated cell counts. Produced via immunoSEQ multiplex PCR; TCRdb's table is partial and in-frame only. V, J and clone size derive from that table, while D and trimming were established from the DNA sequence. The repertoire holds some 200,000 clones, with roughly 87% as singletons.

The sequence was obtained from a woman aged 25-40 years who had recovered from COVID-19. The sequenced sample was PBMCs or T cells enriched from blood (not recorded which). The chain links TRBV18 to TRBJ2-7; a possible D gene is TRBD2 (6 bases). CDR3 bases: TGTGCCAGCTCACCACCCGCGGGGAGCTCCTACGAGCAGTACTTC. Amino acid sequence: CASSPPAGSSYEQYF.